This T cell receptor (beta chain) came from a study of blood T cell repertoires in COVID-19. Germline CDR1 is MNHEY and CDR2 is SMNVEV (reference sequence). V lost 3 bases, J lost 8 bases, and 14 bases lay in between. This CDR3 is 15 amino acids long. Clones were sequenced by immunoSEQ multiplex PCR, and TCRdb holds only the in-frame ones, with some missing. The sample shows around 80,000 clones, about nine tenths of them seen only once. Sequencing was performed on peripheral blood. The sequence was collected from a human donor in a cohort sampled during active COVID-19. The chain links TRBV27 to TRBJ1-6; D is unclear. CDR3 sequence reads: CASSFGQYGDSPLHF. The CDR3 DNA is TGTGCCAGCAGTTTTGGTCAGTACGGGGATTCACCCCTCCACTTT.